Below, 28 T cell receptor beta chains from the same sample are listed, as sequenced in a study of a mutant IDH1 vaccine in newly diagnosed glioma. The antigens of these receptors remain unknown. Repertoires were generated with immunoSEQ multiplex PCR, while TCRdb's copy carries only in-frame clones and drops some. The sample includes roughly 50,000 clones, 82% of them seen just once. Noted time point: week 5, during vaccination. With topical imiquimod, each dose of the vaccine consisted of 300 ug of mutant IDH1 20-mer peptide. The specimen comprised PBMCs, sampled from a glioma patient whose treatment included an IDH1 peptide vaccine. These receptors came from a woman aged 18-29 years with glioma. Some clones in this sample may be carry-over from other donors' samples.

The chain employs TRBV5-4 and TRBJ2-5, with D uncertain. V was clipped by 4 bases and J by 4 bases, with 5 bases between them. Germline CDR1 is SGHNT and CDR2 is YYREEE (reference sequence). The CDR3 length is 11 residues. CDR3 sequence reads: CASSPGETQYF. CDR3 nucleotides: TGTGCCAGCAGCCCTGGAGAGACCCAGTACTTC.

This rearrangement joins TRBV7-6 to TRBJ2-7, with TRBD1 as a possible D gene (6 bases). V lost 2 bases and J lost 4, with 15 bases in between. Germline CDR1 reads SGHVS; CDR2 reads FNYEAQ. The CDR3 is 15 residues long. CDR3 sequence: CASSLTQGKGYEQYF. The CDR3 coding sequence is TGTGCCAGCAGCTTAACACAGGGCAAGGGGTACGAGCAGTACTTC.

The gene calls are TRBV7-2 and TRBJ2-7; D possibly corresponds to TRBD1 (5 bases). The CDR3 is 13 residues long. V was pared by 1 base and J by 4 bases, with 8 bases between. Germline-derived CDR1 and CDR2 are SGHTA and FQGNSA. The CDR3 reads CASSLGGFYEQYF. For the CDR3, the DNA is TGTGCCAGCAGCTTAGGGGGCTTTTACGAGCAGTACTTC.

The V gene is TRBV5-1, the J gene TRBJ2-5; the D is unclear. The CDR3 runs 13 residues. Between the trimmed V and J ends, which lost 3 bases and 7 bases, there was a span of 13 bases. CDR1 and CDR2 (germline): SGHRS, YFSETQ. CDR3 sequence (DNA): TGCGCCAGCAGCTCAACAGTTTGGGGGACCCAGTACTTC. It encodes CASSSTVWGTQYF. The full variable domain, its missing parts supplied by reference TRBV5-1 and TRBJ2-5, is KAGVTQTPRYLIKTRGQQVTLSCSPISGHRSVSWYQQTPGQGLQFLFEYFSETQRNKGNFPGRFSGRQFSNSRSEMNVSTLELGDSALYLCASSSTVWGTQYFGPGTRLLVL.

The chain recombines TRBV7-6 with TRBJ1-6; D ambiguous. Germline V lookup: CDR1 SGHVS, CDR2 FNYEAQ. V gave up 5 bases and J gave up 7 bases, with 15 bases separating them. The CDR3 consists of 15 residues. The CDR3 bases are TGTGCCAGCAGCCTAGAAGCCACGCTAAATTCACCCCTCCACTTT. Residues: CASSLEATLNSPLHF.

This clone was recorded a few times. V and J are TRBV4-3 and TRBJ1-6; possible D gene TRBD1, 5 bases. CDR3 size: 12 residues. Looked up from germline, CDR1 is LGHNA and CDR2 is YSLEER. Trimming left V 3 bases short and J 12 bases short, with 9 bases between. The CDR3 spells CASSHAGEPLHF. DNA for the CDR3: TGCGCCAGCAGCCACGCGGGGGAACCCCTCCACTTT.

This chain connects TRBV30 to TRBJ2-1; tentative D call: TRBD2 (5 bases). This CDR3 has 14 amino acids. Germline loops: CDR1 GTSNPN, CDR2 SVGIG (reference sequence). V was cut by 0 bases and J by 3 bases, with 9 bases left in between. The CDR3: CAWSVERLYNEQFF. In DNA form, the CDR3 reads TGTGCCTGGAGTGTCGAGCGGCTCTACAATGAGCAGTTCTTC.

The chain links TRBV19 to TRBJ2-1, with 10 bases identical to TRBD2. J gave up 10 bases and V 1 base, and 10 bases lay outside the gene matches. The CDR3 extends over 16 amino acids. Germline assignment: CDR1 LNHDA and CDR2 SQIVND (reference sequence). CDR3 bases: TGTGCCAGTAGTATAGCAGGGCTAGCGGGAGTACAGGAGCAGTTCTTC. This encodes CASSIAGLAGVQEQFF.

For this clone: The junction departs from germline at one end; a sequencing error may be responsible. The V gene is TRBV30, the J gene TRBJ1-6; D is unresolved. Germline assignment: CDR1 GTSNPN and CDR2 SVGIG (reference sequence). The CDR3 consists of 14 residues. For the CDR3, the DNA is TGTGCCTGGAGTGTCCAGTCGTATAGTTCACCCCTCCACTTT. This encodes CAWSVQSYSSPLHF.

This chain uses TRBV5-1 with TRBJ2-7; 8 bases fit TRBD2. The germline V gene has CDR1 SGHRS and CDR2 YFSETQ. V was pared by 0 bases and J by 1 base, with 3 bases of the junction left unmatched. The CDR3 runs 15 residues. CDR3: CASSLELAVSYEQYF. Here the CDR3 DNA reads TGCGCCAGCAGCTTGGAACTAGCGGTTTCCTACGAGCAGTACTTC.

In its sample, this clone was seen once. The CDR3 region has the DNA TGTGCCACCCCCGCCCGACAGTTTAACTATGGCTACACCTTC. It is translated as CATPARQFNYGYTF. This chain joins TRBV19 and TRBJ1-2, with D perhaps matching TRBD1 (5 bases). Germline CDR1 and CDR2: LNHDA and SQIVND (reference sequence). The CDR3 loop spans 14 amino acids. The V end was cut by 10 bases, the J end by 1 base, with 16 bases between.

This clone was observed a single time. The chain uses TRBV28 and TRBJ2-7; 9 nucleotides line up with TRBD2. Per germline, CDR1 MDHEN and CDR2 SYDVKM. J was trimmed by 4 bases and V by 2 bases; bases with no gene match: 9. This CDR3 spans 16 amino acids. The CDR3 loop reads CASSLPPREGRYEQYF. For the CDR3, the DNA is TGTGCCAGCAGTTTACCCCCGCGGGAGGGTCGGTACGAGCAGTACTTC.

The rearrangement uses TRBV5-1 and TRBJ2-5; D is possibly TRBD1 (5 bases). Germline values: CDR1 SGHRS, CDR2 YFSETQ. The ends were cut back, 0 bases at V and 0 bases at J, with 6 bases in the middle. The CDR3 extends over 14 amino acids. The CDR3 coding sequence is TGCGCCAGCAGCTTGGCAGGGTACCAAGAGACCCAGTACTTC. Translated: CASSLAGYQETQYF.

V and J are TRBV6-1 and TRBJ2-7, with TRBD1 matching over 9 bases. The V gene's germline CDR1 is MNHNS and CDR2 SASEGT. The CDR3 consists of 16 residues. The V gene end was trimmed by 3 bases and the J gene end by 4 bases; junction bases not matched to a gene: 10. The CDR3 coding sequence is TGTGCCAGCAGTGATGGCCGGACAGGGGCAATATACGAGCAGTACTTC. Translating gives CASSDGRTGAIYEQYF.

The genes are TRBV4-1 and TRBJ1-4; TRBD1 aligns across 8 bases. CDR3 size: 18 residues. Germline V CDR1 and CDR2: MGHRA, YSYEKL. After removal of 3 bases from V and 0 bases from J, the junction contained 9 bases not matched to a gene. The CDR3 here is CASSHMDRATATNEKLFF. The CDR3 nucleotides are TGCGCCAGCAGCCACATGGACAGGGCGACAGCAACTAATGAAAAACTGTTTTTT.

Worth noting for this clone: This same CDR3 is encoded by further DNA sequences in the sample. The chain carries TRBV19 and TRBJ2-7; 12 bases are shared with TRBD1. J gave up 4 bases and V 5 bases, and 3 bases lay outside the gene matches. Germline values: CDR1 LNHDA, CDR2 SQIVND (reference sequence). This CDR3 comprises 14 residues. The CDR3 bases are TGTGCCAGTAGTCCGGGACAGGGGGCTTACGAGCAGTACTTC. Translation gives CASSPGQGAYEQYF.

The CDR3 here is CSVEVRGYTF. The DNA for the CDR3 is TGCAGCGTCGAGGTTAGGGGCTACACCTTC. The chain is built from TRBV29-1 and TRBJ1-2; D is uncertain. This CDR3 is 10 amino acids long. Trimming shortened V by 6 bases and J by 8 bases, and 10 bases separated the two germline ends. Germline CDR1 reads SQVTM; CDR2 reads ANQGSEA.

This rearrangement joins TRBV19 to TRBJ1-5; 7 bases fit TRBD1. J was trimmed by 2 bases and V by 9 bases; bases with no gene match: 13. Germline loops: CDR1 LNHDA, CDR2 SQIVND (reference sequence). This CDR3 spans 16 amino acids. The CDR3 sequence is CASSVQGNQGNQPQHF. The CDR3 nucleotides are TGTGCCAGCAGTGTACAGGGGAATCAGGGCAATCAGCCCCAGCATTTT.

V and J are TRBV5-6 and TRBJ1-1; D possibly corresponds to TRBD1 (6 bases). The CDR3 covers 13 residues. Trimming cost V 0 bases and J 6 bases, with 9 bases left between them. CDR1 SGHDT and CDR2 YYEEEE come from the germline V gene. The CDR3 is CASSLGQAPEAFF. The CDR3 nucleotides read TGTGCCAGCAGCTTGGGACAGGCCCCTGAAGCTTTCTTT.

The chain has TRBV13 and TRBJ1-6; a possible D gene is TRBD1 (6 bases). Trimming cost V 4 bases and J 10 bases, with 17 bases left between them. The CDR3 covers 15 residues. The germline gives CDR1 PRHDT, CDR2 FYEKMQ (reference sequence). The chain's CDR3 is CASSSSPGERSPLHF. CDR3 coding DNA: TGTGCCAGCAGCTCCAGTCCAGGGGAGCGGTCACCCCTCCACTTT. The whole variable domain, filled in from reference TRBV13 and TRBJ1-6, reads AAGVIQSPRHLIKEKRETATLKCYPIPRHDTVYWYQQGPGQDPQFLISFYEKMQSDKGSIPDRFSAQQFSDYHSELNMSSLELGDSALYFCASSSSPGERSPLHFGNGTRLTVT.

This clone turned up a few times. V is TRBV25-1 and J is TRBJ1-1, with no clear D. With 0 bases removed from V and 1 base from J, the gap between germline ends came to 9 bases. The CDR3 runs 15 residues. In germline, CDR1 is MGHDK, CDR2 SYGVNS. Here the CDR3 DNA reads TGTGCCAGCAGTGAATATCTCCTGGGGAACACTGAAGCTTTCTTT. The encoded protein is CASSEYLLGNTEAFF.

This clone ranks as medium-sized (0.01 to 0.1%). The same CDR3 arises from other DNA sequences in this sample as well. The chain combines TRBV29-1 with TRBJ2-1, with D unresolved. The CDR3 spans 12 residues. Germline V gene data show CDR1 as SQVTM and CDR2 as ANQGSEA. This CDR3 reads CIIIGSYNEQFF. CDR3 DNA: TGCATCATCATCGGCTCCTACAATGAGCAGTTCTTC.

J is TRBJ2-2 and V is TRBV6-4; 9 nucleotides line up with TRBD2. The CDR3 has 14 amino acids. The V gene end was trimmed by 3 bases and the J gene end by 4 bases; junction bases not matched to a gene: 0. Per the germline V gene, CDR1 is MRHNA and CDR2 is SNTAGT. CDR3 sequence (DNA): TGTGCCAGCAGTGAAGCGGGGGGCACCGGGGAGCTGTTTTTT. Translating gives CASSEAGGTGELFF.

This clone showed up just a few times. This chain connects TRBV28 to TRBJ1-1; D gene uncertain. From germline, CDR1 is MDHEN and CDR2 SYDVKM. The CDR3 consists of 11 residues. V lost 4 bases to trimming and J lost 2 bases, with 2 bases between them. The CDR3 is CASSSNTEAFF. CDR3 sequence (DNA): TGTGCCAGCAGTTCCAACACTGAAGCTTTCTTT.

Comment on this clone: A read error may produce the germline difference seen at one junction end. The chain has TRBV19 and TRBJ1-2, with a possible D match to TRBD1 (6 bases). Per the germline V gene, CDR1 is LNHDA and CDR2 is SQIVND (reference sequence). The CDR3 has 10 amino acids. The CDR3, as DNA: TGTGCCACCGTACAGGGAAATAGTTACTTC. Translated, it gives CATVQGNSYF.

The genes are TRBV4-3 and TRBJ2-7; D is ambiguous. The CDR3 sequence is 14 residues long. The ends were cut back, 0 bases at V and 7 bases at J, with 13 bases in the middle. From germline, CDR1 is LGHNA and CDR2 YSLEER. The DNA for the CDR3 is TGCGCCAGCAGCCAAGAATTGAGAACTCGGGAGCAGTACTTC. It yields the protein CASSQELRTREQYF.

CDR3 bases: TGTGCCTGGAGTGTCCCGGGTGGAAACACCATATATTTT. Translating gives CAWSVPGGNTIYF. The chain has TRBV30 and TRBJ1-3; D not resolved. Germline lookup yields CDR1 GTSNPN and CDR2 SVGIG (reference sequence). The CDR3 has 13 amino acids. Trimming took 0 bases from V and 3 from J, leaving 6 bases between them.

The genes are TRBV15 and TRBJ2-3; no clear D. V lost 1 base and J lost 2, with 7 bases in between. Germline CDR1 reads LNHNV; CDR2 reads YYDKDF (reference sequence). The CDR3 runs to 14 residues. CDR3 loop: CATSRGGSTDTQYF. CDR3 sequence (DNA): TGTGCCACCAGCAGAGGAGGCTCCACAGATACGCAGTATTTT.